This T cell receptor (beta chain) was captured by sequencing in a study of blood T cell repertoires in COVID-19. On the study more broadly: Italy, Spain and the United States were the sources of the convalescent and acute COVID-19 samples. PBMCs, B-cell-depleted T cells, or T cells provided the cDNA or gDNA that made up the material.

Per the study methods: Counts of nucleated cells, estimated from reference gene primer amplification, were obtained. Data came from immunoSEQ multiplex PCR; TCRdb stores just in-frame clones and leaves some out. That table supplies the V and J calls and clone size; D and trimming were determined from the DNA. Among about 210,000 clones, roughly four fifths were seen once, and the ten largest hold over 9.5%. This CDR3 has 13 residues. The V gene's germline CDR1 is SGHRS and CDR2 YFSETQ. Between the trimmed V and J ends, which lost 0 bases and 7 bases, there was a span of 10 bases. The J gene is TRBJ1-2, the V gene TRBV5-1; D remains unclear. The sequenced sample consisted of peripheral blood. This receptor was taken from a woman in her thirties or forties with acute or convalescent COVID-19. The CDR3, as DNA: TGCGCCAGCAGCTTGGCTCTGGGCGCTGGCTACACCTTC. Translating gives CASSLALGAGYTF.